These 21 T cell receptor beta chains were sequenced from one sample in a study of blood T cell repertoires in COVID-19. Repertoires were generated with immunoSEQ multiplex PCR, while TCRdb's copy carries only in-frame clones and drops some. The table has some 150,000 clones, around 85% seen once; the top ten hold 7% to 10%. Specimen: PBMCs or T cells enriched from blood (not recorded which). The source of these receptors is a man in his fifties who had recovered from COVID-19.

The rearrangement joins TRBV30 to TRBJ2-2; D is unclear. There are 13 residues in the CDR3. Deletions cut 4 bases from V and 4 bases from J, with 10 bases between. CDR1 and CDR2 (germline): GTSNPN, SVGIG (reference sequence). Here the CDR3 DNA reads TGTGCCTGGACCCTAATCGGCACCGGGGAGCTGTTTTTT. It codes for CAWTLIGTGELFF.

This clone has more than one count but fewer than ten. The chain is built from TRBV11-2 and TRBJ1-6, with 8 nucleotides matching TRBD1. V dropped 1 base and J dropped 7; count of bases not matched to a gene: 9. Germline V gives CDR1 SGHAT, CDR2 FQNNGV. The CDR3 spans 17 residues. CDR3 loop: CASSLARTGIGNSPLHF. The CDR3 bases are TGTGCCAGCAGCTTAGCCCGGACAGGGATCGGCAATTCACCCCTCCACTTT.

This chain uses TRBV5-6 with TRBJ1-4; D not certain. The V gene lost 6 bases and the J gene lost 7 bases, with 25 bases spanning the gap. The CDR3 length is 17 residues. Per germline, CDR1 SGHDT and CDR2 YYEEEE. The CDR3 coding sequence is TGTGCCAGCACCACAATCCCCAGCCTCCTACGGGGTGAAAAACTGTTTTTT. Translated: CASTTIPSLLRGEKLFF.

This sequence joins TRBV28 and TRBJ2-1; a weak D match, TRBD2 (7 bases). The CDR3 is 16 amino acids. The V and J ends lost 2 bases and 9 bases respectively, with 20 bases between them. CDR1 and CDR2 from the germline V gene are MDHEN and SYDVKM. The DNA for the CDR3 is TGTGCCAGCAGTTTACGGCAGGGGCGCCCGGGGGGTGAGCAGTTCTTC. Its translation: CASSLRQGRPGGEQFF.

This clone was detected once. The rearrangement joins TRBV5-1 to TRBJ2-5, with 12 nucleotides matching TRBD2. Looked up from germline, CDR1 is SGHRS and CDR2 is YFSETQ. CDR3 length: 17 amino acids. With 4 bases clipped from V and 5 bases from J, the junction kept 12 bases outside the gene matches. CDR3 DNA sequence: TGCGCCAGCAGCCCTGGGGCTAGCGGGGGGGCCCGGGAGACCCAGTACTTC. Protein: CASSPGASGGARETQYF.

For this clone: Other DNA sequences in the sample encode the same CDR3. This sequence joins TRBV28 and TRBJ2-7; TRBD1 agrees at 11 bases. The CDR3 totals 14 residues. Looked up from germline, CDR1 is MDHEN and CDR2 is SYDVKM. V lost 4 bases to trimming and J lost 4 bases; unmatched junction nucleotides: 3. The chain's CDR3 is CASSSGTGGYEQYF. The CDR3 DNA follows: TGTGCCAGCAGTTCCGGGACAGGGGGTTACGAGCAGTACTTC.

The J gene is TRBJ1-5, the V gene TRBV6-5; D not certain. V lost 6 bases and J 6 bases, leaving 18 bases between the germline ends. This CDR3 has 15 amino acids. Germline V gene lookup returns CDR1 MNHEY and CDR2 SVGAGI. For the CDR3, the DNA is TGTGCCAGCAGCCGCGACCCCACCCCAGGTCAGCCCCAGCATTTT. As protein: CASSRDPTPGQPQHF.

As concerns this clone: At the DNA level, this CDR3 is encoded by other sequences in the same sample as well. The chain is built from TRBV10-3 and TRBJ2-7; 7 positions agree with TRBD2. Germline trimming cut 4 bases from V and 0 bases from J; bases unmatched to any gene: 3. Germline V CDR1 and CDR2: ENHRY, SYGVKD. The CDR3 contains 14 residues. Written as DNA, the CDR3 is TGTGCCATCAGTGGGGGGGGGAGCTCCTACGAGCAGTACTTC. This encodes CAISGGGSSYEQYF.

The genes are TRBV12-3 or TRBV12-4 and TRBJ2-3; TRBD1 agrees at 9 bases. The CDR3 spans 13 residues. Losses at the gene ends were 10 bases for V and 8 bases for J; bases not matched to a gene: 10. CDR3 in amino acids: CANRQGVVGTQYF. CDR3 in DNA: TGTGCCAACCGACAGGGGGTTGTCGGTACGCAGTATTTT.

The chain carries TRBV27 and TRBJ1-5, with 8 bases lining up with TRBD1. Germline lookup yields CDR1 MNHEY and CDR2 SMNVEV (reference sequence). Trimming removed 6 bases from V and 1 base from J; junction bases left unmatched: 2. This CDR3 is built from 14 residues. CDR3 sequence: CASRGQGSNQPQHF. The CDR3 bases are TGTGCCAGCAGAGGACAGGGAAGCAATCAGCCCCAGCATTTT.

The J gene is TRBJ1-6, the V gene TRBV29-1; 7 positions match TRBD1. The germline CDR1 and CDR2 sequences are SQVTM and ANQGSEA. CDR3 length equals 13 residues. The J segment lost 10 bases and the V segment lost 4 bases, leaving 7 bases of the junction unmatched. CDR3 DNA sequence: TGCAGCGTTGCTATCGGACAGGAATCACCCCTCCACTTT. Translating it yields CSVAIGQESPLHF.

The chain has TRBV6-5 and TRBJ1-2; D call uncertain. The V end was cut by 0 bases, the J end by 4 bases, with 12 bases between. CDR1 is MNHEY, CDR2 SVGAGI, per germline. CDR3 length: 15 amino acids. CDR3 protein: CASSYSSGGTYGYTF. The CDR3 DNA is TGTGCCAGCAGTTACTCGAGTGGCGGAACCTATGGCTACACCTTC.

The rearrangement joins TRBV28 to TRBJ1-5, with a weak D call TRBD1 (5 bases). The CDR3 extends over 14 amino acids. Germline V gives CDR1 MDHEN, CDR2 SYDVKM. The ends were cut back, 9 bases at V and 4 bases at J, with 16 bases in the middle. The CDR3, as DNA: TGTGCCAGTCAGTCAGGGCAGCAGAATCAGCCCCAGCATTTT. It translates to CASQSGQQNQPQHF.

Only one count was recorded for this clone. This chain's CDR3 is CASSRFNRDRANYGYTF. DNA for the CDR3: TGTGCCAGCTCACGCTTCAATCGGGACAGAGCTAACTATGGCTACACCTTC. This chain joins TRBV18 and TRBJ1-2; TRBD1 agrees at 7 bases. V trimming: 4 bases; J trimming: 0 bases; junction bases outside the gene matches: 11. Germline-derived CDR1 and CDR2 are KGHSH and LQKENI. The CDR3 contains 17 residues. The full variable domain, completed using reference TRBV18 and TRBJ1-2, is NAGVMQNPRHLVRRRGQEARLRCSPMKGHSHVYWYRQLPEEGLKFMVYLQKENIIDESGMPKERFSAEFPKEGPSILRIQQVVRGDSAAYFCASSRFNRDRANYGYTFGSGTRLTVV.

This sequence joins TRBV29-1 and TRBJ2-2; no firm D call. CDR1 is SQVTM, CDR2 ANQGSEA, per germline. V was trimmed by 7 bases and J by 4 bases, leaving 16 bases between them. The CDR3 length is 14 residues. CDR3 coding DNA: TGCAGCGCCGCGAGCTCTTTAACCACCGGGGAGCTGTTTTTT. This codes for CSAASSLTTGELFF.

The CDR3 loop reads CAIRETGVDYGYTF. The CDR3 bases are TGTGCCATCAGAGAGACAGGGGTGGACTATGGCTACACCTTC. The chain uses TRBV10-3 and TRBJ1-2; 8 bases align to TRBD1. The germline V gene encodes CDR1 ENHRY and CDR2 SYGVKD. Trimming cost V 6 bases and J 3 bases; bases outside gene matches: 6. The CDR3 length is 14 residues.

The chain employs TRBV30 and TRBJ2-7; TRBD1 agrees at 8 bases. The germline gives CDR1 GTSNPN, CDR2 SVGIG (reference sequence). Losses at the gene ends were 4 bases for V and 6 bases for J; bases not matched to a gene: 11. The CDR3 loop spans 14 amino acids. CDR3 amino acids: CAWTPHGQGSEQYF. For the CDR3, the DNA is TGTGCCTGGACCCCCCACGGACAGGGCAGCGAGCAGTACTTC.

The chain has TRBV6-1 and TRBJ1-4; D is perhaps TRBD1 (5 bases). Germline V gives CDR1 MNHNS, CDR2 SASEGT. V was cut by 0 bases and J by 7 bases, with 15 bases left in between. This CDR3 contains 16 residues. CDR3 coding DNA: TGTGCCAGCAGTGAAGCGTTAGGGAGGGGAGGTGAAAAACTGTTTTTT. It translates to CASSEALGRGGEKLFF.

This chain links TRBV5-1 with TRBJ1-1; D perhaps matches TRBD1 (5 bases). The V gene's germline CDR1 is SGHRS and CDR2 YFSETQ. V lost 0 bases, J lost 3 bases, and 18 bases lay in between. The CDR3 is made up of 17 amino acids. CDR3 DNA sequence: TGCGCCAGCAGCTTGGGGAACAGGAAATATTGGGACACTGAAGCTTTCTTT. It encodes CASSLGNRKYWDTEAFF.

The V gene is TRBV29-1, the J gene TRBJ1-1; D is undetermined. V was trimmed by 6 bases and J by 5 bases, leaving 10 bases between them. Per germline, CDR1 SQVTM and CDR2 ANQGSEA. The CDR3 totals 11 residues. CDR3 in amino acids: CSVGRETEAFF. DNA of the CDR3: TGCAGCGTAGGGCGGGAGACTGAAGCTTTCTTT.

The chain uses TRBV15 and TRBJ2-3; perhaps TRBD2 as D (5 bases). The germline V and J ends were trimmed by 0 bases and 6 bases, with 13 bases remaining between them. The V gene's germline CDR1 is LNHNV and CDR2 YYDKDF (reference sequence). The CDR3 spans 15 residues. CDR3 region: CATSRDGIASDTQYF. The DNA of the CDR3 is TGTGCCACCAGCAGAGATGGGATAGCGTCCGATACGCAGTATTTT.